The 7 T cell receptor beta chains presented below share a single source sample, sequenced in a study of blood T cell repertoires in COVID-19. The assay was immunoSEQ multiplex PCR, and TCRdb's table has in-frame clones only and misses some. The sample lists roughly 48,000 clones, 80% to 90% occurring once. Source material: peripheral blood. These receptors originate from a man aged 40-49 years with acute or convalescent COVID-19.

The chain carries TRBV18 and TRBJ1-5, with no clear D. The V end lost 2 bases, the J end lost 5 bases, and 16 bases lay between the germline ends. This CDR3 spans 16 amino acids. CDR1 is KGHSH, CDR2 LQKENI, per germline. CDR3 in DNA: TGTGCCAGCTCACCATCCCCCCTCCCGAGGGATCAGCCCCAGCATTTT. It is translated as CASSPSPLPRDQPQHF. Using reference TRBV18 and TRBJ1-5 for the parts outside the CDR3, the full variable domain is NAGVMQNPRHLVRRRGQEARLRCSPMKGHSHVYWYRQLPEEGLKFMVYLQKENIIDESGMPKERFSAEFPKEGPSILRIQQVVRGDSAAYFCASSPSPLPRDQPQHFGDGTRLSIL.

The V and J genes are TRBV10-3 and TRBJ2-7; TRBD1 agrees at 10 bases. J lost 1 base, V lost 7 bases, and 4 bases had no gene match. The germline V gene encodes CDR1 ENHRY and CDR2 SYGVKD. The CDR3 totals 14 residues. The DNA for the CDR3 is TGTGCCATCACACTGGGACAGGGGTCCTACGAGCAGTACTTC. Its translation: CAITLGQGSYEQYF.

This chain links TRBV10-3 with TRBJ1-1; D is unresolved. The CDR3 extends over 13 amino acids. Germline CDR1 and CDR2: ENHRY and SYGVKD. Deletions cut 5 bases from V and 1 base from J, with 8 bases between. The CDR3 here is CAISYSRNTEAFF. Here the CDR3 DNA reads TGTGCCATCAGTTATAGTAGGAACACTGAAGCTTTCTTT.

The V call is TRBV18, the J call TRBJ2-7; D not certain. The V and J ends lost 2 bases and 0 bases respectively, with 8 bases between them. This CDR3 comprises 14 residues. Germline CDR1 and CDR2: KGHSH and LQKENI. CDR3 in amino acids: CASSPMASSYEQYF. The CDR3, as DNA: TGTGCCAGCTCACCAATGGCCAGCTCCTACGAGCAGTACTTC. Full variable domain (rest looked up from reference TRBV18 and TRBJ2-7): NAGVMQNPRHLVRRRGQEARLRCSPMKGHSHVYWYRQLPEEGLKFMVYLQKENIIDESGMPKERFSAEFPKEGPSILRIQQVVRGDSAAYFCASSPMASSYEQYFGPGTRLTVT.

This clone has more than one count but fewer than ten. This chain links TRBV29-1 with TRBJ1-1, with D possibly TRBD1 on 5 matching bases. The CDR3 loop spans 13 amino acids. Per the germline V gene, CDR1 is SQVTM and CDR2 is ANQGSEA. Trimming removed 7 bases at V and 4 bases at J, with 16 bases between. The CDR3 sequence: CSAAGTGGTEAFF. DNA for the CDR3: TGCAGCGCGGCAGGGACGGGGGGCACTGAAGCTTTCTTT.

This sequence joins TRBV11-2 and TRBJ2-7; 11 bases line up with TRBD1. Trimming took 6 bases from V and 4 from J; bases not matched to a gene: 8. The germline V gene has CDR1 SGHAT and CDR2 FQNNGV. CDR3 length equals 15 residues. The CDR3 sequence is CASSGRDRGIYEQYF. CDR3 sequence (DNA): TGTGCCAGCAGTGGCAGGGACAGGGGGATTTACGAGCAGTACTTC. Together with reference TRBV11-2 and TRBJ2-7, the CDR3 gives the full variable domain: EAGVAQSPRYKIIEKRQSVAFWCNPISGHATLYWYQQILGQGPKLLIQFQNNGVVDDSQLPKDRFSAERLKGVDSTLKIQPAKLEDSAVYLCASSGRDRGIYEQYFGPGTRLTVT.

Worth noting for this clone: The sample carries other DNA sequences with the same CDR3. This rearrangement joins TRBV5-1 to TRBJ1-1, with D hard to call. V gave up 4 bases and J gave up 6 bases, with 16 bases separating them. CDR1 SGHRS and CDR2 YFSETQ come from the germline V gene. The CDR3 is 14 amino acids. The CDR3 region has the DNA TGCGCCAGCAGCCCCGGGCAGCTCGGGGCTGAAGCTTTCTTT. It codes for CASSPGQLGAEAFF.